These T cell receptor beta chains were read from a single sample in a study of blood T cell repertoires in COVID-19. Assay used: immunoSEQ multiplex PCR; TCRdb lists only in-frame clones, some missing. This sample has 250,000 to 300,000 clones, with 80% to 90% found just once. Sequencing input: PBMCs or T cells enriched from blood (not recorded which). These TCRs come from a woman aged 45-60 years who had recovered from COVID-19. The CDR3 runs from the conserved cysteine through the conserved F or W. Each record gives: J gene, D gene, V gene, clone size, CDR3 protein, CDR3 DNA. The D gene is left open where the match is weak. Clone size is given for some rows only: seen once, a few or many times, or a class if the clone is expanded.

TRBJ1-5 | TRBD1 | TRBV6-1 | NA | CASSGRDRGTGSNQPQHF | TGTGCCAGCAGTGGCCGGGACAGGGGTACAGGTAGCAATCAGCCCCAGCATTTT
TRBJ1-1 | NA | TRBV6-1 | NA | CASSDPGGGSFEAFF | TGTGCCAGCAGTGATCCTGGGGGCGGATCTTTTGAAGCTTTCTTT
TRBJ2-7 | NA | TRBV25-1 | NA | CASSPGGPYEQYF | TGTGCCAGCAGCCCAGGGGGGCCCTACGAGCAGTACTTC
TRBJ2-7 | TRBD2 | TRBV5-4 | NA | CASSRDSGSSYEQYF | TGTGCCAGCAGTAGGGATAGCGGGAGCTCCTACGAGCAGTACTTC
TRBJ1-3 | NA | TRBV28 | NA | CASSVEFGNTIYF | TGTGCCAGCAGCGTAGAATTTGGAAACACCATATATTTT
TRBJ1-1 | NA | TRBV23-1 | NA | CASSPYQTQGEAFF | TGCGCCAGCAGTCCATACCAAACTCAGGGGGAAGCTTTCTTT
TRBJ2-7 | TRBD1 | TRBV28 | NA | CASSPPAGTGGSYEQYF | TGTGCCAGCAGTCCGCCTGCTGGGACAGGGGGCTCCTACGAGCAGTACTTC
TRBJ2-1 | TRBD1 | TRBV28 | NA | CASMGQGVGEQFF | TGTGCCAGCATGGGACAGGGAGTGGGTGAGCAGTTCTTC
TRBJ1-4 | NA | TRBV10-1 | NA | CASSEDSVGKLFF | TGCGCCAGCAGTGAGGATTCGGTCGGAAAACTGTTTTTT
TRBJ1-5 | NA | TRBV27 | once | CASSRRGEEGNQPQHF | TGTGCCAGCAGCCGTCGGGGGGAAGAAGGCAATCAGCCCCAGCATTTT
TRBJ2-5 | TRBD1 | TRBV29-1 | NA | CSVRGTGEVETQYF | TGCAGCGTGAGGGGGACAGGGGAAGTAGAGACCCAGTACTTC
TRBJ2-1 | NA | TRBV2 | once | CASTPGTLEQFF | TGTGCCAGCACCCCCGGGACTCTTGAGCAGTTCTTC
TRBJ1-5 | TRBD1 | TRBV28 | few | CASSMDRANQPQHF | TGTGCCAGCAGTATGGACAGGGCCAATCAGCCCCAGCATTTT
TRBJ1-4 | NA | TRBV30 | NA | CAWGGGEKLFF | TGTGCCTGGGGAGGAGGAGAAAAACTGTTTTTT
TRBJ1-5 | TRBD1 | TRBV4-2 | NA | CASSHSRGRSNQPQHF | TGTGCCAGCAGCCATTCCAGGGGGCGAAGCAATCAGCCCCAGCATTTT
TRBJ2-1 | NA | TRBV7-3 | NA | CASSPTRTVSEQFF | TGTGCCAGCAGCCCAACGAGGACTGTTTCTGAGCAGTTCTTC
TRBJ2-7 | NA | TRBV7-6 | NA | CASSLARGQSNSYEQYF | TGTGCCAGCAGCTTAGCGCGAGGACAGTCTAACTCCTACGAGCAGTACTTC
TRBJ2-3 | TRBD2 | TRBV19 | NA | CASSIAAGAADTQYF | TGTGCCAGTAGTATAGCAGCGGGAGCAGCAGATACGCAGTATTTT
TRBJ2-1 | NA | TRBV5-1 | NA | CASSFQGAENNEQFF | TGCGCCAGCAGCTTTCAAGGGGCGGAAAACAATGAGCAGTTCTTC
TRBJ2-7 | TRBD1 | TRBV5-6 | NA | CASSPGGTGGEQYF | TGTGCCAGCAGCCCCGGAGGGACAGGGGGCGAGCAGTACTTC
TRBJ1-2 | TRBD1 | TRBV2 | NA | CASTYPGTGGSYTF | TGTGCCAGCACCTACCCCGGGACAGGGGGTAGCTACACCTTC
TRBJ2-3 | TRBD1 | TRBV5-6 | once | CASSSGQGGDTQYF | TGTGCCAGCAGCTCGGGACAGGGGGGAGATACGCAGTATTTT
TRBJ1-5 | TRBD1 | TRBV6-5 | NA | CAISRVDRGDQPQHF | TGTGCCATTTCAAGGGTTGACAGGGGCGATCAGCCCCAGCATTTT
TRBJ2-7 | NA | TRBV7-8 | once | CASSRSQASYEQYF | TGTGCCAGCAGCCGGAGTCAGGCCTCCTACGAGCAGTACTTC
TRBJ2-5 | NA | TRBV5-1 | NA | CASSFRETQYF | TGCGCCAGCAGCTTCCGGGAGACCCAGTACTTC
TRBJ1-1 | NA | TRBV2 | NA | CANGAAGAFTEAFF | TGTGCCAACGGGGCAGCAGGGGCGTTCACTGAAGCTTTCTTT
TRBJ2-1 | TRBD2 | TRBV19 | NA | CASRLTRGGRYNEQFF | TGTGCCAGTAGACTAACGCGGGGCGGGAGATACAATGAGCAGTTCTTC
TRBJ2-1 | TRBD2 | TRBV7-7 | NA | CASSLAGSDEQFF | TGTGCTAGCAGCTTAGCGGGGAGCGATGAGCAGTTCTTC
TRBJ1-6 | NA | TRBV11-2 | NA | CASSFRRPARDNSPLHF | TGTGCCAGCAGCTTCCGTAGACCAGCGAGGGATAATTCACCCCTCCACTTT
TRBJ1-1 | NA | TRBV6-5 | few | CASRWGRDTEAFF | TGTGCCAGCAGGTGGGGGCGAGACACTGAAGCTTTCTTT
TRBJ2-1 | TRBD2 | TRBV5-1 | NA | CASSRAGAYNEQFF | TGCGCCAGCAGCCGGGCGGGGGCCTACAATGAGCAGTTCTTC
TRBJ2-1 | NA | TRBV7-2 | once | CASSLWARMEAEQFF | TGTGCCAGCAGCTTATGGGCTAGGATGGAGGCGGAGCAGTTCTTC
TRBJ2-6 | NA | TRBV19 | NA | CASRPNRAGANVLTF | TGTGCCAGTCGCCCGAACAGGGCCGGGGCCAACGTCCTGACTTTC
TRBJ2-2 | NA | TRBV27 | NA | CASSPTRHTGELFF | TGTGCCAGCAGCCCCACCAGGCACACCGGGGAGCTGTTTTTT
TRBJ2-7 | NA | TRBV7-9 | NA | CASSLAAAADKYF | TGTGCCAGCAGCTTAGCGGCGGCAGCCGATAAGTACTTC
TRBJ2-7 | TRBD2 | TRBV14 | NA | CASSQFAGGPRYEQYF | TGTGCCAGCAGCCAATTCGCGGGAGGGCCTCGGTACGAGCAGTACTTC
TRBJ2-1 | TRBD2 | TRBV27 | few | CASSLNGGLAGVFDEQFF | TGTGCCAGCAGTTTAAACGGCGGACTAGCGGGAGTTTTCGATGAGCAGTTCTTC
TRBJ2-1 | TRBD1 | TRBV2 | once | CASFLQGDNEQFF | TGTGCCAGCTTTCTACAGGGGGACAATGAGCAGTTCTTC
TRBJ2-7 | TRBD1 | TRBV27 | NA | CASSLSTGTGVYEQYF | TGTGCCAGCAGTTTATCCACCGGGACAGGGGTCTACGAGCAGTACTTC
TRBJ1-3 | TRBD1 | TRBV18 | NA | CASSPRQGEGNTIYF | TGTGCCAGCTCCCCTCGACAGGGAGAAGGAAACACCATATATTTT
TRBJ2-3 | NA | TRBV5-6 | once | CASSLDGWDTQYF | TGTGCCAGCAGCTTGGACGGGTGGGATACGCAGTATTTT
TRBJ2-1 | NA | TRBV7-3 | NA | CASSLGYRAQEQFF | TGTGCCAGCAGCTTAGGTTATAGAGCGCAGGAGCAGTTCTTC
TRBJ2-7 | TRBD2 | TRBV28 | NA | CASSSRLAGGYEQYF | TGTGCCAGCAGTTCCAGACTAGCGGGGGGCTACGAGCAGTACTTC
TRBJ2-5 | NA | TRBV12-3/TRBV12-4 | NA | CASSSLRGTQYF | TGTGCCAGCAGTTCATTGCGTGGGACCCAGTACTTC
TRBJ1-3 | NA | TRBV9 | NA | CASSAPGRSASGNTIYF | TGTGCCAGCAGCGCTCCGGGTCGTTCCGCCTCTGGAAACACCATATATTTT
TRBJ2-1 | TRBD2 | TRBV4-2 | NA | CASSQWGARAGGPFYEQFF | TGTGCCAGCAGCCAGTGGGGGGCGCGAGCGGGAGGGCCGTTTTATGAGCAGTTCTTC
TRBJ2-1 | NA | TRBV10-1 | NA | CASSISRNNEQFF | TGCGCCAGCAGTATTAGCCGTAACAATGAGCAGTTCTTC
TRBJ2-7 | NA | TRBV19 | NA | CASSIAPAPAGSEQYF | TGTGCCAGTAGTATTGCCCCGGCTCCGGCTGGGAGCGAGCAGTACTTC
TRBJ2-1 | NA | TRBV18 | NA | CASSPPASDYNEQFF | TGTGCCAGCTCACCACCGGCTAGCGACTACAATGAGCAGTTCTTC
TRBJ1-5 | TRBD1 | TRBV28 | few | CASSPGQYNQPQHF | TGTGCCAGCAGTCCGGGACAGTACAATCAGCCCCAGCATTTT
TRBJ2-7 | TRBD2 | TRBV15 | NA | CATSRDRLAVDYEQYF | TGTGCCACCAGCAGAGACCGACTAGCGGTTGACTACGAGCAGTACTTC
TRBJ1-6 | NA | TRBV11-3 | NA | CASSLGRENNSPLHF | TGTGCCAGCAGCCTAGGACGGGAAAATAATTCACCCCTCCACTTT
TRBJ1-2 | TRBD1 | TRBV19 | NA | CASTPGGTGIFYGYTF | TGTGCCAGTACTCCGGGCGGGACAGGGATTTTCTATGGCTACACCTTC
TRBJ1-1 | NA | TRBV19 | NA | CASSIGIVGARNTEAFF | TGTGCCAGTAGTATAGGAATTGTAGGGGCTAGGAACACTGAAGCTTTCTTT
TRBJ1-2 | NA | TRBV19 | once | CASSADGTGYGYTF | TGTGCCAGTAGTGCGGACGGGACTGGCTATGGCTACACCTTC